A single count supports the clone carrying this T cell receptor beta chain. Its antigen is currently unknown. This entry comes from a study of T cell responses to AZD1222 COVID-19 vaccine. Findings and caveats of the study: There were mostly white British donors and more females than males, and clonal diversity was possibly underestimated. Vaccine-related CD4 TCRs covered spike, predominating at 160-218 and 743-854. Among spike-specific TCRs, nearly half reportedly target unmutated variant regions. Elevations in Spike-specific TCR breadth and depth followed administration of two AZD1222 doses.

The V gene end was trimmed by 2 bases and the J gene end by 8 bases; junction bases not matched to a gene: 5. CDR1 is MNHEY, CDR2 SVGEGT, per germline. The CDR3 has 13 amino acids. The repertoire was sequenced with immunoSEQ multiplex PCR; TCRdb's copy has only in-frame clones and lacks some. The sample lists about 190,000 clones; around 86% were seen once. The sequence was collected from an adult in good health. Specimen: peripheral blood, collected on day 0 of MenACWY control vaccination. The chain combines TRBV6-2 or TRBV6-3 with TRBJ1-1, with 7 bases aligning to TRBD1. The CDR3 DNA sequence: TGTGCCAGCAGTTACCTAGGACAGGCGGAAGCTTTCTTT. It translates to CASSYLGQAEAFF.